This TCR beta chain is drawn from a study of control samples from healthy donors and cancer patients. Looked up from germline, CDR1 is ENHRY and CDR2 is SYGVKD. Trimming removed 4 bases from V and 0 bases from J; junction bases left unmatched: 6. The CDR3 covers 18 residues. Profiling relied on immunoSEQ multiplex PCR, and the TCRdb table lists in-frame clones only, not all of them. The profile shows approximately 170,000 clones, 90% to 95% of them singletons. The sequencing sample was made of blood. The clonotype comes from a young woman in good health. The rearrangement joins TRBV10-3 to TRBJ2-3; 14 nucleotides line up with TRBD2. CDR3 in amino acids: CAISVGLAGAGSTDTQYF. CDR3 bases: TGTGCCATCAGTGTGGGACTAGCGGGAGCCGGGAGCACAGATACGCAGTATTTT.